The 5 T cell receptor beta chains given below trace back to one sample, sequenced in a study of blood T cell repertoires in COVID-19. The method was immunoSEQ multiplex PCR; TCRdb's version includes in-frame clones alone and lacks a portion of them. The repertoire includes 65,000 to 95,000 clones, 89% of them detected once, and approximately 8.9% sits in the top ten. Sample: peripheral blood. Receptor source: a man of 80 years or more with acute or convalescent COVID-19.

The chain is built from TRBV6-1 and TRBJ1-5, with 7 bases that match TRBD1. Germline CDR1 and CDR2: MNHNS and SASEGT. There are 15 residues in the CDR3. Trimming at V came to 2 bases and at J to 2 bases, leaving 3 bases not matched to a gene. The CDR3 protein is CASSEQGGGNQPQHF. CDR3 DNA: TGTGCCAGCAGTGAACAGGGGGGTGGCAATCAGCCCCAGCATTTT.

V gene TRBV3-1 (or the pseudogene TRBV3-2) combines with J gene TRBJ1-2, with unresolved D. Germline V gene data show CDR1 as LGHDT and CDR2 as YNNKEL (reference sequence). V gave up 4 bases and J gave up 1 base, with 13 bases separating them. There are 15 residues in the CDR3. This chain's CDR3 is CASSPEREFNYGYTF. The DNA for the CDR3 is TGTGCCAGCAGCCCCGAACGGGAATTTAACTATGGCTACACCTTC.

This clone occurred once. This rearrangement joins TRBV5-1 to TRBJ2-5; TRBD2 matches 11 bases. V was pared by 0 bases and J by 5 bases, with 6 bases of the junction left unmatched. CDR3 length: 16 residues. Germline V gene lookup returns CDR1 SGHRS and CDR2 YFSETQ. CDR3 bases: TGCGCCAGCAGCTTGGGTAGCGGGGGGGCAGAGGAGACCCAGTACTTC. It specifies CASSLGSGGAEETQYF.

The chain employs TRBV10-3 and TRBJ2-2; TRBD1 matches 8 bases. The CDR3 loop spans 13 amino acids. Germline assignment: CDR1 ENHRY and CDR2 SYGVKD. J lost 4 bases, V lost 6 bases, and 1 base had no gene match. The DNA of the CDR3 is TGTGCCATCAGGCAGGGGGCCACCGGGGAGCTGTTTTTT. Its translation is CAIRQGATGELFF.

Comment on this clone: Other nucleotide sequences in the sample specify the same CDR3. V usage is TRBV4-2 and J usage is TRBJ2-5; D is possibly TRBD1 (7 bases). The germline V gene has CDR1 LGHNA and CDR2 YNFKEQ. The V gene lost 0 bases and the J gene lost 2 bases, with 13 bases spanning the gap. The CDR3 spans 16 residues. The CDR3 is CASSQESPGGQETQYF. CDR3 DNA: TGTGCCAGCAGCCAAGAGTCCCCAGGGGGGCAAGAGACCCAGTACTTC.